Each of the 25 T cell receptor beta chains below was sequenced from the same sample in a study of T cell changes during pregnancy in multiple sclerosis. The data were produced by immunoSEQ multiplex PCR, yet TCRdb's version contains in-frame clones alone and is incomplete. Seen here are tens of thousands of clones, around 91% observed once, and the top ten hold roughly 12%. The source material was CD8+ T cells from peripheral blood mononuclear cells, sampled in the third trimester of pregnancy. The receptors were sampled from a female donor with multiple sclerosis, enrolled in a pregnancy study.

V is TRBV5-4 and J is TRBJ2-7, with D possibly being TRBD1 (5 bases). Germline lookup yields CDR1 SGHNT and CDR2 YYREEE (reference sequence). The V gene lost 4 bases and the J gene lost 2 bases, with 13 bases spanning the gap. This CDR3 has 14 residues. The CDR3 DNA sequence: TGTGCCAGCAGCCTAGGGGTCGGACCCTACGAGCAGTACTTC. Its translation: CASSLGVGPYEQYF.

This rearrangement joins TRBV27 to TRBJ1-1; 7 bases agree with TRBD1. Trimming at V came to 2 bases and at J to 12 bases, leaving 9 bases not matched to a gene. The germline gives CDR1 MNHEY, CDR2 SMNVEV (reference sequence). The CDR3 sequence is 13 residues long. CDR3 nucleotide sequence: TGTGCCAGCAGTTTAGATCCCCGACAGGGTACTTTCTTT. It codes for CASSLDPRQGTFF.

The chain employs TRBV4-2 and TRBJ2-2; D perhaps matches TRBD1 (5 bases). Germline-derived CDR1 and CDR2 are LGHNA and YNFKEQ. This CDR3 has 15 amino acids. The V end was cut by 0 bases, the J end by 7 bases, with 12 bases between. DNA for the CDR3: TGTGCCAGCAGCCAAGACCAGGGTGCGTTCGGGGAGCTGTTTTTT. Translating gives CASSQDQGAFGELFF.

By proportion, this clone is medium-sized. This CDR3 reads CASSSSELTTYEQYF. The CDR3 region has the DNA TGTGCCAGCAGCTCGAGTGAGCTAACGACCTACGAGCAGTACTTC. The rearrangement links TRBV5-6 to TRBJ2-7; D is undetermined. The CDR3 is made up of 15 amino acids. Germline lookup yields CDR1 SGHDT and CDR2 YYEEEE. The V gene lost 3 bases and the J gene lost 2 bases, with 15 bases spanning the gap.

J is TRBJ1-5 and V is TRBV10-3; 9 positions match TRBD1. Germline loops: CDR1 ENHRY, CDR2 SYGVKD. With V trimmed by 2 bases and J by 2 bases, 4 bases remained unmatched. The CDR3 sequence is 16 residues long. In DNA form, the CDR3 reads TGTGCCATCAGTGAGGGACAGGGGCCCGGCAATCAGCCCCAGCATTTT. Translated, it gives CAISEGQGPGNQPQHF.

The chain is built from TRBV7-2 and TRBJ1-5; maybe TRBD1 (5 bases). CDR3 length: 14 residues. Looked up from germline, CDR1 is SGHTA and CDR2 is FQGNSA. V was shortened by 0 bases and J by 8 bases, with 11 bases between the two germline ends. CDR3 sequence reads: CASSLAPWGEPQHF. As DNA, the CDR3 is TGTGCCAGCAGCTTAGCTCCGTGGGGGGAGCCCCAGCATTTT.

The V and J genes are TRBV30 and TRBJ1-1, with D unresolved. CDR1 GTSNPN and CDR2 SVGIG come from the germline V gene (reference sequence). Trimming pared 7 bases from V and 10 bases from J, leaving 10 bases between. This CDR3 has 9 residues. CDR3 sequence reads: CALNYGAFF. The CDR3 coding sequence is TGTGCCTTAAACTATGGAGCTTTCTTT. The whole variable domain, filled in from reference TRBV30 and TRBJ1-1, reads SQTIHQWPATLVQPVGSPLSLECTVEGTSNPNLYWYRQAAGRGLQLLFYSVGIGQISSEVPQNLSASRPQDRQFILSSKKLLLSDSGFYLCALNYGAFFGQGTRLTVV.

The genes are TRBV29-1 and TRBJ1-3; TRBD1 agrees at 7 bases. This CDR3 contains 17 residues. Trimming removed 1 base from V and 2 bases from J; junction bases left unmatched: 11. The germline V gene has CDR1 SQVTM and CDR2 ANQGSEA. Here the CDR3 DNA reads TGCAGCGTTGAAGGATTACCCAGACAGGGTACTGGAAACACCATATATTTT. Protein sequence: CSVEGLPRQGTGNTIYF.

The chain recombines TRBV29-1 with TRBJ1-1; weak D call: TRBD1 (5 bases). Trimming took off 3 bases at V and 0 bases at J, with 17 bases between the two ends. Looked up from germline, CDR1 is SQVTM and CDR2 is ANQGSEA. The CDR3 is 16 residues long. DNA for the CDR3: TGCAGCGTTGATCGGTCAGGGTCGTTCATGAACACTGAAGCTTTCTTT. Translated: CSVDRSGSFMNTEAFF.

The chain employs TRBV4-2 and TRBJ2-1; 8 bases match TRBD1. The CDR3 covers 15 residues. Unmatched junction bases numbered 3, after V lost 0 bases and J lost 5 bases. The germline V gene encodes CDR1 LGHNA and CDR2 YNFKEQ. The CDR3, as DNA: TGTGCCAGCAGCCAAGATAGCAGGGGGCACAATGAGCAGTTCTTC. Translated, it gives CASSQDSRGHNEQFF.

The chain joins TRBV6-5 to TRBJ1-1; TRBD1 agrees at 7 bases. Germline CDR1 reads MNHEY; CDR2 reads SVGAGI. With 8 bases clipped from V and 1 base from J, the junction kept 10 bases outside the gene matches. This CDR3 comprises 15 residues. CDR3 sequence reads: CASLTPGQKNTEAFF. The CDR3 DNA reads as TGTGCCAGCCTCACCCCGGGACAGAAGAACACTGAAGCTTTCTTT.

This chain uses TRBV4-1 with TRBJ2-7, with D maybe TRBD2 (6 bases). Germline loops: CDR1 MGHRA, CDR2 YSYEKL. The CDR3 contains 14 residues. Trimming cost V 1 base and J 3 bases, with 10 bases left between them. CDR3 protein: CASSQVDSGYEQYF. As DNA, the CDR3 is TGCGCCAGCAGCCAAGTCGATAGCGGCTACGAGCAGTACTTC.

The J gene is TRBJ2-1, the V gene TRBV25-1; 9 bases are shared with TRBD2. The CDR3 sequence is 17 residues long. The J segment lost 7 bases and the V segment lost 4 bases, leaving 14 bases of the junction unmatched. Germline V gene lookup returns CDR1 MGHDK and CDR2 SYGVNS. The chain's CDR3 is CASSGTRTSVGINEQFF. The CDR3 DNA sequence: TGTGCCAGCAGTGGCACCCGGACTAGCGTGGGGATTAATGAGCAGTTCTTC.

The chain carries TRBV9 and TRBJ2-7; TRBD1 agrees at 7 bases. This CDR3 comprises 15 residues. J gave up 1 base and V 2 bases, and 6 bases lay outside the gene matches. Germline assignment: CDR1 SGDLS and CDR2 YYNGEE. The CDR3 sequence is CASSVGWDRSYEQYF. CDR3 nucleotides: TGTGCCAGCAGCGTTGGGTGGGACAGATCCTACGAGCAGTACTTC.

The V gene is TRBV7-9, the J gene TRBJ2-1; TRBD2 matches at 7 bases. Germline-derived CDR1 and CDR2 are SEHNR and FQNEAQ (reference sequence). J was trimmed by 5 bases and V by 5 bases; bases with no gene match: 9. The CDR3 covers 15 residues. CDR3 sequence: CASSPLRGRDNEQFF. For the CDR3, the DNA is TGTGCCAGCAGCCCCTTGCGCGGGAGAGACAATGAGCAGTTCTTC.

The rearrangement joins TRBV9 to TRBJ2-7; no clear D gene. The germline V and J ends were trimmed by 3 bases and 7 bases, with 8 bases remaining between them. The CDR3 runs 11 residues. Germline V gene data show CDR1 as SGDLS and CDR2 as YYNGEE. CDR3 residues: CASSATGEQYF. The CDR3 DNA reads TGTGCCAGCAGCGCCACGGGTGAGCAGTACTTC.

The rearrangement links TRBV6-5 to TRBJ1-2, with TRBD1 matching 11 bases. CDR3 size: 14 residues. V lost 5 bases, J lost 7 bases, and 6 bases stayed unmatched. Germline-derived CDR1 and CDR2 are MNHEY and SVGAGI. The CDR3 DNA reads TGTGCCAGCAGTGCGGGACAGGGGGGTGCTGGCTACACCTTC. Encoded protein: CASSAGQGGAGYTF.

J is TRBJ2-7 and V is TRBV19; D remains unclear. The germline V and J ends were trimmed by 4 bases and 2 bases, with 12 bases remaining between them. Germline CDR1 reads LNHDA; CDR2 reads SQIVND (reference sequence). The CDR3 runs 14 residues. CDR3 amino acids: CASSSFSRTYEQYF. CDR3 sequence (DNA): TGTGCCAGTAGTAGCTTTAGCAGAACCTACGAGCAGTACTTC.

The chain links TRBV5-5 to TRBJ2-7, with TRBD1 identical over 8 bases. Germline CDR1 and CDR2: SGHKS and YYEKEE (reference sequence). V was pared by 3 bases and J by 3 bases, with 5 bases of the junction left unmatched. The CDR3 has 14 residues. CDR3 region: CASSSGQGYYEQYF. The CDR3 region has the DNA TGTGCCAGCAGCTCTGGACAGGGTTACTACGAGCAGTACTTC.

As DNA, the CDR3 is TGTGCCAGCAGTCCCGGACAGGGGAATTACGAGCAGTACTTC. Amino acid sequence: CASSPGQGNYEQYF. This chain links TRBV6-5 with TRBJ2-7; 9 bases match TRBD1. CDR1 is MNHEY and CDR2 is SVGAGI in the germline V gene. This CDR3 has 14 residues. After removal of 5 bases from V and 4 bases from J, the junction contained 6 bases not matched to a gene.

The table lists this clone with a count of one. The CDR3 spells CASSLTSGTGNYEQYF. The CDR3 DNA follows: TGCGCCAGCAGCTTGACCTCCGGGACAGGGAATTACGAGCAGTACTTC. This chain joins TRBV5-1 and TRBJ2-7; TRBD1 agrees at 9 bases. This CDR3 has 16 residues. The germline V gene encodes CDR1 SGHRS and CDR2 YFSETQ. J gave up 4 bases and V 1 base, and 9 bases lay outside the gene matches. Together with reference TRBV5-1 and TRBJ2-7, the CDR3 gives the full variable domain: KAGVTQTPRYLIKTRGQQVTLSCSPISGHRSVSWYQQTPGQGLQFLFEYFSETQRNKGNFPGRFSGRQFSNSRSEMNVSTLELGDSALYLCASSLTSGTGNYEQYFGPGTRLTVT.

This chain links TRBV4-2 with TRBJ2-5; 8 nucleotides align to TRBD2. With V trimmed by 0 bases and J by 1 base, 4 bases remained unmatched. The CDR3 is made up of 16 amino acids. The germline V gene encodes CDR1 LGHNA and CDR2 YNFKEQ. The CDR3 DNA follows: TGTGCCAGCAGCCAAGAGGGGGCGGGAGGCCAAGAGACCCAGTACTTC. As protein: CASSQEGAGGQETQYF.

The chain employs TRBV5-1 and TRBJ2-3; D ambiguous. The CDR3 is made up of 15 amino acids. V shed 6 bases and J shed 0 bases, with 14 bases lying between them. Germline loops: CDR1 SGHRS, CDR2 YFSETQ. CDR3 sequence reads: CASIPTLSSTDTQYF. CDR3 sequence (DNA): TGCGCCAGCATCCCGACTCTTTCTAGCACAGATACGCAGTATTTT. The whole variable domain, remainder taken from reference TRBV5-1 and TRBJ2-3, is KAGVTQTPRYLIKTRGQQVTLSCSPISGHRSVSWYQQTPGQGLQFLFEYFSETQRNKGNFPGRFSGRQFSNSRSEMNVSTLELGDSALYLCASIPTLSSTDTQYFGPGTRLTVL.

The rearrangement joins TRBV5-8 to TRBJ1-1, with 8 bases aligning to TRBD1. Trimming at V came to 1 base and at J to 5 bases, leaving 1 base not matched to a gene. CDR1 SGHTS and CDR2 YDEGEE come from the germline V gene. This CDR3 region has 13 residues. The CDR3 DNA is TGTGCCAGCAGCTTGCAGGGGGCGACTGAAGCTTTCTTT. Its protein is CASSLQGATEAFF.

V is TRBV27 and J is TRBJ1-1; tentatively, D is TRBD1 (6 bases). Germline lookup yields CDR1 MNHEY and CDR2 SMNVEV (reference sequence). The CDR3 spans 13 residues. V lost 2 bases to trimming and J lost 3 bases, with 7 bases between them. CDR3 residues: CASSLTGYTEAFF. The CDR3 DNA is TGTGCCAGCAGTTTAACAGGGTACACTGAAGCTTTCTTT.